The source of this T cell receptor beta chain is a study of CD8 T cells in ankylosing spondylitis (dated by TCRdb to 2015 to 2018). Turning to the overall study: T cell receptor beta repertoires were profiled in healthy donors and ankylosing spondylitis patients so that disease-linked TCR variants could be found. The full study cohort was made up of under 30 ankylosing spondylitis patients and 108 healthy donors. Peripheral blood was sampled, and synovial fluid was additionally collected from ankylosing spondylitis patients. Results the study describes overall, beyond this receptor: A CD8+ phenotype was shown by the disease-linked clones, which were found at relatively low frequencies in peripheral blood. Some motif variants were previously reported in synovial fluid and blood of reactive arthritis patients, suggesting common disease-initiation mechanisms. A TCR beta motif made up of roughly eight highly homologous amino acid variants appeared to be characteristic of blood from ankylosing spondylitis patients. The disease-linked clones were reported to be significantly enriched in matched synovial fluid samples from ankylosing spondylitis patients.

This clonotype has a count of ten or more. This clone's antigen is unknown. No base-level quality is on record; no much larger clone is a single base apart. Instrument used: Illumina HiSeq 2500. TCR beta libraries were prepared by quantitative 5'-RACE with molecular barcodes. Regarding the original processing steps: A new computational method, built on a probabilistic model of VDJ rearrangement, was used to identify disease-linked TCR variants. Starting from the raw public reads, TCRdb applied fastp trimming at Q25, assembled clones with MiXCR and retained in-frame beta chains. A single entry per CDR3 protein holds the most common genes and DNA from its merged rows. Here the V and J calls rest on TCRdb's processing, not on the authors' analysis. The sample yields fewer than 250,000 distinct CDR3 sequences; under 12% were counted once. 2% to 3% of the sample lies in the top ten. The sample taken for sequencing was blood, either unsorted or a sorted T cell fraction (not recorded which). The source of this sequence is a male donor with ankylosing spondylitis or in good health (not recorded which).

CDR3 sequence: CASSQAGANTGELFF. The nucleotide sequence reads TGTGCCAGCAGCCAAGCGGGGGCGAACACCGGGGAGCTGTTTTTT. The rearranged chain carries TRBV3-1 and TRBJ2-2; perhaps TRBD2 is the D gene, with 6 bases matching. The CDR3 holds 15 amino acids from the cysteine to the phenylalanine. Of all the DNA, just the CDR3 is kept, 45 bases in frame from base 1. V lost 1 base and J lost 0 bases; the stretch between them is 6 bases long. The germline V gene (reference sequence) gives CDR1 as LGHDT and CDR2 as YNNKEL.